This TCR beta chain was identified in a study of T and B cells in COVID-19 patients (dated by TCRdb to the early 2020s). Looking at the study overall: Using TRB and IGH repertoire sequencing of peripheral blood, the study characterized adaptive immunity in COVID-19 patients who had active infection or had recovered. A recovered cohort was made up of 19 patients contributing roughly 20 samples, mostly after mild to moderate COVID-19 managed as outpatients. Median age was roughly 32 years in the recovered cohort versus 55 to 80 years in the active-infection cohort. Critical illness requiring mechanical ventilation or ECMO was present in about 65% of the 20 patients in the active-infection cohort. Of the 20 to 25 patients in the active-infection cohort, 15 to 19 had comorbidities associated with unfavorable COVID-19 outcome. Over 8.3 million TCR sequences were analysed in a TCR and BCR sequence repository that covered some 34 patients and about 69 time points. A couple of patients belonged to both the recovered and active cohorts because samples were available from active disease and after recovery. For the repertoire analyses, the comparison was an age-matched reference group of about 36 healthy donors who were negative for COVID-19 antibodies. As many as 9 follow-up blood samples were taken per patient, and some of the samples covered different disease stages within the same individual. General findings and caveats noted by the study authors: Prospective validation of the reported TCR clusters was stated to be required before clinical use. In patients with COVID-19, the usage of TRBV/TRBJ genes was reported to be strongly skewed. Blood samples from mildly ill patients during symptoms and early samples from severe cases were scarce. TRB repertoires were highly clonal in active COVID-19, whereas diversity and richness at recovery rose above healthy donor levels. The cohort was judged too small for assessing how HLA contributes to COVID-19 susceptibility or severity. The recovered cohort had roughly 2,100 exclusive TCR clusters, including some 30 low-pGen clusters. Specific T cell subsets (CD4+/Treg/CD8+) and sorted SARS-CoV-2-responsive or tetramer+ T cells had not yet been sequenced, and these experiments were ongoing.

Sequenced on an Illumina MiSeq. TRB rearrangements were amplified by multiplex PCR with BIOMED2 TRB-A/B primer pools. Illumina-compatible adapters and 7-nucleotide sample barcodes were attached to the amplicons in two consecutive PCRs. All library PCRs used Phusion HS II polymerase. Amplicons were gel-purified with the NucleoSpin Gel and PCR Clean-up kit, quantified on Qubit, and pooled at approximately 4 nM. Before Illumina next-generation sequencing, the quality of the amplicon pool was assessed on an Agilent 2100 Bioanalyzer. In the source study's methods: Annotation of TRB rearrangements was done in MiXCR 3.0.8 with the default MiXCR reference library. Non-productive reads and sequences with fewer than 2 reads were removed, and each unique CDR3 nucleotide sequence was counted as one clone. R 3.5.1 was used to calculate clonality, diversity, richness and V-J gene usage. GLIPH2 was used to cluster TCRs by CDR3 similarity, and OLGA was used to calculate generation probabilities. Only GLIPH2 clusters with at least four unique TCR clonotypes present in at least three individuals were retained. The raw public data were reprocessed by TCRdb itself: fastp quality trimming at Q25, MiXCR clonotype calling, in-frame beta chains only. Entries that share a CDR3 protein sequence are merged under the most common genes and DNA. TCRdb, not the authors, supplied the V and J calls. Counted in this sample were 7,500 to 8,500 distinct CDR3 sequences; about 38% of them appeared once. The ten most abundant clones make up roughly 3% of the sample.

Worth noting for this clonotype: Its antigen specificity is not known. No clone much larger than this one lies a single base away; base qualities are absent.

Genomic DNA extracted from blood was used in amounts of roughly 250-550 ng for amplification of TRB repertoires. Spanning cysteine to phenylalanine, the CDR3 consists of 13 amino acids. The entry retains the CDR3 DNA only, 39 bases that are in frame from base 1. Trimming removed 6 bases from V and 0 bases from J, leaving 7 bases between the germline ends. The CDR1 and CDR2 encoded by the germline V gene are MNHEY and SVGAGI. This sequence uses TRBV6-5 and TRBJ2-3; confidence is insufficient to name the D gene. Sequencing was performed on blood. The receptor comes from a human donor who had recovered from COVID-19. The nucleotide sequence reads TGTGCCAGCAGGTCTGAAAGCACAGATACGCAGTATTTT. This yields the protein CASRSESTDTQYF.